A single sample gave rise to the 17 T cell receptor beta chains below, sequenced in a study of blood T cell repertoires in COVID-19. Profiled with immunoSEQ multiplex PCR; TCRdb holds only in-frame clones, not every one. The sample yields 120,000 or so clones, roughly four fifths seen once. Sequencing was done on a sample of peripheral blood. These receptors were taken from a woman aged 50 to 60 with acute or convalescent COVID-19.

The rearrangement uses TRBV7-8 and TRBJ2-6; the D gene is possibly TRBD1 (6 bases). Trimming took off 4 bases at V and 0 bases at J, with 10 bases between the two ends. Germline V CDR1 and CDR2: SGHVS, FQNEAQ. The CDR3 is 16 residues long. The CDR3 coding sequence is TGTGCCAGCAGCTCACGGACAGCCTCTGGGGCCAACGTCCTGACTTTC. It translates to CASSSRTASGANVLTF.

The chain carries TRBV3-1 (or the pseudogene TRBV3-2) and TRBJ1-1, with TRBD1 identical over 10 bases. Germline V gene sequence: CDR1 LGHDT, CDR2 YNNKEL (reference sequence). CDR3 length equals 14 residues. Unmatched junction bases numbered 5, after V lost 3 bases and J lost 7 bases. CDR3 nucleotides: TGTGCCAGCAGCCAGGACAGGGGGTTGGTTGAAGCTTTCTTT. It is translated as CASSQDRGLVEAFF.

The chain links TRBV14 to TRBJ2-1; 13 bases line up with TRBD2. There are 16 residues in the CDR3. Germline CDR1 is SGHDN and CDR2 is FVKESK. V shed 3 bases, J shed 9 bases, and the junction held 8 bases outside the gene matches. Written as DNA, the CDR3 is TGTGCCAGCAGCCACCCAACTAGCGGGAGGGCAGCTGAGCAGTTCTTC. Its translation is CASSHPTSGRAAEQFF.

The chain has TRBV10-1 and TRBJ2-1; 9 nucleotides line up with TRBD1. CDR3 length: 14 amino acids. Germline trimming cut 8 bases from V and 5 bases from J; bases unmatched to any gene: 7. The germline V gene encodes CDR1 WNHNN and CDR2 SYGVQD (reference sequence). Here the CDR3 reads CASQRRQGDNEQFF. The CDR3 bases are TGCGCCAGCCAACGGAGACAGGGGGACAATGAGCAGTTCTTC.

The chain employs TRBV4-1 and TRBJ1-5; possibly TRBD1 for D (6 bases). V was pared by 0 bases and J by 9 bases, with 21 bases between. The CDR3 is 17 amino acids. Per germline, CDR1 MGHRA and CDR2 YSYEKL. CDR3 sequence reads: CASSQDAPGWGQGPQHF. The CDR3 DNA follows: TGCGCCAGCAGCCAAGATGCGCCAGGGTGGGGGCAGGGGCCCCAGCATTTT.

This clone was seen only once. The rearrangement joins TRBV30 to TRBJ2-1; 9 bases match TRBD2. Germline V gives CDR1 GTSNPN, CDR2 SVGIG (reference sequence). The CDR3 length is 16 residues. With V trimmed by 2 bases and J by 3 bases, 8 bases remained unmatched. The CDR3 nucleotides read TGTGCCTGGAGTTCCGGGACTAGCTCCATCTACAATGAGCAGTTCTTC. It encodes CAWSSGTSSIYNEQFF.

The rearrangement uses TRBV6-5 and TRBJ2-7; maybe TRBD2 (7 bases). The germline gives CDR1 MNHEY, CDR2 SVGAGI. Trimming removed 5 bases at V and 5 bases at J, with 13 bases between. CDR3 length equals 13 residues. CDR3 region: CASSLTGGHEQYF. DNA of the CDR3: TGTGCCAGCAGTCTTACCGGGGGGCACGAGCAGTACTTC.

The rearrangement links TRBV28 to TRBJ2-7; 8 nucleotides line up with TRBD1. Germline CDR1 is MDHEN and CDR2 is SYDVKM. With 7 bases clipped from V and 2 bases from J, the junction kept 10 bases outside the gene matches. The CDR3 spans 15 residues. DNA of the CDR3: TGTGCCAGCATCGACAGGGGACCCTTTACCTACGAGCAGTACTTC. The encoded protein is CASIDRGPFTYEQYF.

In this sample, this clone turned up once. CDR3 amino acids: CASTPTDGYGYTF. The CDR3 nucleotides are TGTGCCAGCACCCCGACAGACGGCTATGGCTACACCTTC. The chain carries TRBV6-5 and TRBJ1-2, with D possibly matching TRBD1 (5 bases). The CDR3 runs to 13 residues. V was shortened by 7 bases and J by 4 bases, with 13 bases between the two germline ends. Germline V gene data show CDR1 as MNHEY and CDR2 as SVGAGI.

The V and J genes are TRBV20-1 and TRBJ1-6; D perhaps matches TRBD1 (6 bases). Germline assignment: CDR1 DFQATT and CDR2 SNEGSKA (reference sequence). Trimming took 3 bases from V and 9 from J, leaving 12 bases between them. The CDR3 sequence is 13 residues long. CDR3 region: CSASQQGTSPLHF. The CDR3 nucleotides read TGCAGTGCTAGTCAACAGGGTACTTCACCCCTCCACTTT.

J is TRBJ1-3 and V is TRBV11-2; no clear D. Germline CDR1 reads SGHAT; CDR2 reads FQNNGV. The CDR3 contains 15 residues. V was trimmed by 2 bases and J by 0 bases, leaving 8 bases between them. DNA of the CDR3: TGTGCCAGCAGCTTACTGGAGGCCTCTGGAAACACCATATATTTT. It specifies CASSLLEASGNTIYF. The whole variable domain, remainder taken from reference TRBV11-2 and TRBJ1-3, is EAGVAQSPRYKIIEKRQSVAFWCNPISGHATLYWYQQILGQGPKLLIQFQNNGVVDDSQLPKDRFSAERLKGVDSTLKIQPAKLEDSAVYLCASSLLEASGNTIYFGEGSWLTVV.

The CDR3 DNA reads TGTGCCAGTAGTATTAAAGGACAAAGGAACACCGGGGAGCTGTTTTTT. Translation gives CASSIKGQRNTGELFF. The chain carries TRBV19 and TRBJ2-2, with a tentative D call TRBD1 (5 bases). Germline V gene sequence: CDR1 LNHDA, CDR2 SQIVND (reference sequence). V lost 3 bases to trimming and J lost 1 base, with 12 bases between them. This CDR3 is built from 16 residues.

This clone is medium-sized (0.01 to 0.1%) in the sample. The J gene is TRBJ2-2, the V gene TRBV7-3; 9 bases align to TRBD2. In germline, CDR1 is SGHTA, CDR2 FQGTGA. The CDR3 contains 16 residues. Trimming removed 5 bases from V and 6 bases from J; junction bases left unmatched: 10. The CDR3: CASSLDGLARPGELFF. DNA of the CDR3: TGTGCCAGCAGCCTAGATGGACTAGCGCGGCCCGGGGAGCTGTTTTTT.

The genes are TRBV9 and TRBJ2-3; 11 nucleotides match TRBD2. V gave up 5 bases and J gave up 7 bases; unmatched junction bases: 3. CDR3 length equals 13 residues. Germline CDR1 reads SGDLS; CDR2 reads YYNGEE. CDR3 in DNA: TGTGCCAGCAGTCTAGCGGGGGGAAATACGCAGTATTTT. Its protein product is CASSLAGGNTQYF.

V is TRBV18 and J is TRBJ1-1; tentatively, D is TRBD1 (6 bases). Germline V CDR1 and CDR2: KGHSH, LQKENI. Trimming took off 4 bases at V and 4 bases at J, with 10 bases between the two ends. The CDR3 loop spans 13 amino acids. The CDR3 bases are TGTGCCAGCTCACTGACAGGACCCACTGAAGCTTTCTTT. Protein: CASSLTGPTEAFF.

J is TRBJ2-1 and V is TRBV19; 9 bases map to TRBD2. Germline loops: CDR1 LNHDA, CDR2 SQIVND (reference sequence). V shed 0 bases, J shed 7 bases, and the junction held 7 bases outside the gene matches. This CDR3 has 16 amino acids. This CDR3 is CASSIDPGTSWNEQFF. As DNA, the CDR3 is TGTGCCAGTAGTATAGACCCCGGGACTAGCTGGAATGAGCAGTTCTTC. The full variable domain, with the rest looked up from reference TRBV19 and TRBJ2-1, is DGGITQSPKYLFRKEGQNVTLSCEQNLNHDAMYWYRQDPGQGLRLIYYSQIVNDFQKGDIAEGYSVSREKKESFPLTVTSAQKNPTAFYLCASSIDPGTSWNEQFFGPGTRLTVL.

The chain has TRBV5-6 and TRBJ2-3; a possible D gene is TRBD1 (5 bases). The germline CDR1 and CDR2 sequences are SGHDT and YYEEEE. This CDR3 contains 15 residues. V lost 2 bases, J lost 5 bases, and 15 bases lay in between. CDR3 sequence: CASSLFSRVGDTQYF. CDR3 coding DNA: TGTGCCAGCAGCTTATTCTCCAGGGTCGGAGATACGCAGTATTTT.